The present entry profiles one T cell receptor (beta chain) with its context. Its antigen specificity is not known. Nothing much larger sits one base from this clone, and base qualities are not available. The data originate from a study of identical twins (dated by TCRdb to the mid-2010s). About the study as a whole: The study deep-sequenced TCR alpha and beta repertoires from monozygotic twins, unrelated adults of various ages and cord blood to test whether fetal clonotypes persist. To rule out contamination, replicate twin experiments were performed at different times with different library preparation protocols.

The library was made by 5' RACE. The instrument was an Illumina HiSeq 2000. Template switching added a universal primer binding site, and the final cDNA carried a unique molecular identifier that allowed TCR cDNA molecules to be counted accurately. First-strand cDNA for TCR alpha and beta chains was synthesized from specific primers in the conserved constant-segment region. To control for contamination, every cDNA library carried two barcodes: a SMART-Mk sample barcode plus Illumina barcodes. TruSeq adapter sequences and Illumina sample barcodes were added in two successive PCR steps. The TCR alpha and beta cDNA libraries were sequenced on the Illumina HiSeq platform using custom primers. The authors' analysis ran thus. MiGEC was used to process raw reads and extract unique molecular identifiers, and MiXCR was used to find CDR3 positions. Recombination models were inferred per individual with the repgenHMM and IGoR tools using an EM algorithm. The tcR package in R was used for shared clonotype analysis, with sharing normalized by the product of cloneset sizes. To study raw recombination without the effects of thymic and clonal selection, out-of-frame nonproductive sequences were analyzed. Starting from the raw public reads, TCRdb applied fastp trimming at Q25, assembled clones with MiXCR and retained in-frame beta chains. Every distinct CDR3 protein forms one entry, paired with its most common genes and DNA. The V and J calls were not made by the authors but by TCRdb's processing. This sample has under 900,000 distinct CDR3 sequences in its table, and roughly 18% of those were observed once. Over 10% of the sample lies in the top ten.

Here is what the overall study found, with its caveats: Excess twin sharing in beta out-of-frame sequences was weaker because fewer shared sequences lowered the signal-to-noise ratio. Recombination models systematically underestimated out-of-frame TCR alpha sharing in monozygotic twins but agreed with sharing between unrelated individuals. Fewer insertions were carried by abundant cord blood beta clonotypes, a similar but weaker trend appeared in young adult naive repertoires, and no such trend appeared in memory repertoires. Compared with coincidental sharing between unrelated individuals, out-of-frame TCR alpha sequences shared between twins showed an excess of sequences with low generation probability. Invariant T cells such as MAIT and iNKT could partly confound zero-insertion analyses, although diverse VJ usage argued against such confounding for most clonotypes. Conclusions relied on cross-sectional statistical analysis, since the same donors could not be followed over many years.

As encoded in the germline V gene (reference sequence), CDR1 is SGHAT while CDR2 is FQDESV. The CDR3 measures 15 amino acids from cysteine to phenylalanine. Only the CDR3 part of the read is kept: 45 bases, read in frame from the first base. Trimming takes 1 base from V and 4 bases from J, and the germline ends sit 12 bases apart. Every donor in the study was a healthy Caucasian. Three pairs of female monozygotic twins, all aged about 18 to 30 years, made up the twin cohort. Peripheral blood mononuclear cells were used as the source from which RNA for TCR libraries was isolated. These data also formed part of another study, on T cells expressing NK-cell markers. The second study also describes: In sorted CD3+CD56+NKG2C+, CD3+CD56+NKG2C- and CD3+CD56-NKG2C+ T-cell subsets from eight or nine donors, TCR beta-chain repertoires were profiled. Seven of the eight sequenced donors were HCMV-seropositive and one was HCMV-seronegative. In several experiments an anti-gammadeltaTCR antibody was added to restrict sorting to alphabetaTCR-expressing T cells. In 5 to 7 donors, the dominant CD3+CD56+NKG2C+ clonotypes ranked among the top 10 CD8+ clonotypes, making up about 1.0-8% of CD8+ T cells. Those dominant clonotypes were again the most abundant among CD3+CD56-NKG2C+ cells in a handful of donors, at roughly 25-60.1%. Whether the expanded NKG2C-expressing T cell clones were specific for HCMV antigens was left unclear. Randomly selected healthy volunteers, three men and five women, were used as the eight sequenced donors. HCMV serostatus was determined by detecting HCMV-specific IgG in serum with a commercial ELISA kit. Bulk peripheral blood T-cell repertoires were additionally sequenced from unsorted PBMC for about 6 donors. MIGEC was used to demultiplex reads and group reads by UMI, and MiTCR was used to assemble and quantify clonotypes. Only TCR cDNA sequences supported by at least two reads were kept to exclude erroneous sequences. The tcR package was used for downstream repertoire analysis, and clonotypes were matched between fractions using CDR3 nucleotide sequence together with V segment. VDJmatch was used to annotate antigen specificity against VDJdb, with one amino acid substitution in CDR3 permitted.

The sequence is built from TRBV11-1 and TRBJ2-3; D gene: possibly TRBD2, on 5 matching bases. This clonotype originated in a woman aged 18-29 years in good health. Material for sequencing was PBMCs. This receptor has the CDR3 CASSLGELEADTQYF. The sequenced DNA is TGTGCCAGCAGCTTAGGGGAATTGGAGGCAGATACGCAGTATTTT.